The source of this T cell receptor (beta chain) is a study of blood T cell repertoires in COVID-19. On the study more broadly: Samples representing acute and convalescent COVID-19 were sourced from the United States, Italy and Spain. The analysed material was cDNA or gDNA that came from T cells, B-cell-depleted T cells, or PBMCs.

Original analysis: Amplification of reference gene primers provided the estimated nucleated cell counts. Generated by immunoSEQ multiplex PCR, the TCRdb table keeps only in-frame clones and is missing some. That table is the source of V, J and clone size, and D and trimming were worked out from the DNA. Of 150,000 to 200,000 clones in the sample, over 80% were seen once. Trimming took 4 bases from V and 3 from J, leaving 7 bases between them. The CDR3 is 13 residues long. CDR1 and CDR2 from the germline V gene are SNHLY and FYNNEI. Comments on this clone: The sample contains more than one DNA sequence encoding this CDR3.

The specimen was peripheral blood. The chain links TRBV2 to TRBJ1-5; tentatively, D is TRBD1 (6 bases). The receptor was isolated from a woman aged 55-70 years with acute or convalescent COVID-19. CDR3 sequence: CASSAGDNQPQHF. The CDR3 DNA is TGTGCCAGCAGTGCAGGGGACAATCAGCCCCAGCATTTT. The variable domain in full, completed from reference TRBV2 and TRBJ1-5, reads EPEVTQTPSHQVTQMGQEVILRCVPISNHLYFYWYRQILGQKVEFLVSFYNNEISEKSEIFDDQFSVERPDGSNFTLKIRSTKLEDSAMYFCASSAGDNQPQHFGDGTRLSIL.